This record looks at one TCR beta chain sequence and its context. This specimen belongs to a study of blood T cell repertoires in COVID-19. Turning to the study itself: Samples came from the United States, Italy and Spain, spanning acute and convalescent COVID-19. Nucleic acid was either cDNA or gDNA, and it came from T cells, B-cell-depleted T cells, or PBMCs.

As handled by the study authors: Estimated nucleated cell counts came from reference gene primer amplification. Measured with immunoSEQ multiplex PCR; TCRdb has only the in-frame clones, and not every one. V, J and clone size are taken as reported in that table, and D and trimming were inferred from the DNA itself. This sample has roughly 170,000 clones, with over 75% found just once. Germline V lookup: CDR1 DFQATT, CDR2 SNEGSKA (reference sequence). Trimming removed 0 bases at V and 8 bases at J, with 7 bases between. This CDR3 has 11 amino acids. The sequencing input was peripheral blood. The clonotype comes from a woman aged 70 to 79 with acute or convalescent COVID-19. This chain uses TRBV20-1 with TRBJ1-2; no clear D. The CDR3 protein is CSARETLGYTF. The CDR3 DNA sequence: TGCAGTGCTAGAGAGACTTTAGGCTACACCTTC.